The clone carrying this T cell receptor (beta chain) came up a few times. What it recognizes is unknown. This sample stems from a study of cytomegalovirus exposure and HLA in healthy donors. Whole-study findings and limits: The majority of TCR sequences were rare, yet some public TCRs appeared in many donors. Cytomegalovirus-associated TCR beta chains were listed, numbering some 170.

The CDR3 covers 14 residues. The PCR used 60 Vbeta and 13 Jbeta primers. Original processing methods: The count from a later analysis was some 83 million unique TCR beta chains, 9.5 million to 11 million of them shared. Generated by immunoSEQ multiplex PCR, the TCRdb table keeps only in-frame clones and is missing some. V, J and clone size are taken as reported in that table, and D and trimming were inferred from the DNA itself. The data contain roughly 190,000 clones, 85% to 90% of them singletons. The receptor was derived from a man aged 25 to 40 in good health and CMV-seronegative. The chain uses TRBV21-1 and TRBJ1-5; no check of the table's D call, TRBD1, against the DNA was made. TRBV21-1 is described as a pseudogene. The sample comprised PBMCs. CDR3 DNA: TGTGCCAGCAGCCGCAGGGCTAGCAATCAGCCCCAGCATTTT. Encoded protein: CASSRRASNQPQHF.